This T cell receptor (beta chain) was sequenced in a study of cytomegalovirus exposure and HLA in healthy donors (dated by TCRdb to about 2017). The study in broad terms: According to an earlier analysis of 587 of the donors, about 179 million T cells yielded some 120 million unique TCR beta sequences and 276 Gb of sequence data. Four or five DR-DQ haplotypes were handled as single units for association and clustering because linkage in the cohort was strong. Approximately 300 gigabases of sequencing data and approximately 93 million unique TCR sequences were included in an early release covering 500 to 750 HLA-typed donors. Typing coverage differed by locus: A, B, C, DRB1 and DQB1 were typed in roughly 620-630 donors, DQA1 in around 500, DPA1 in roughly 590, and DPB1 in 472. Among about 400 genotyped donors of the cohort, an average of about 220,000 unique TCR beta nucleotide sequences was sequenced per donor, of which about 19% were non-productive. To predict cytomegalovirus infection status, the study combined high-throughput TCR immunosequencing, statistical association of individual TCRs with disease status, and machine learning. Rather than drawing on any new phenotypic data, the later analysis identified candidate immune exposures from TCR beta sequences and the way those sequences occurred across donors. Every discovery cohort repertoire had been produced on one sequencing platform. In addition to the first cohort of 666 subjects, a separate validation cohort of 120 different subjects was used. The study was designed to test whether signatures of past pathogen exposure could be identified by cataloging public T cell receptors. Alongside the repertoire data, information on donor age, sex, ethnicity and CMV serostatus was compiled. An earlier analysis of around 580 of the donors used high-throughput TCR beta sequencing to judge whether each TCR beta V gene segment behaved as functional or pseudogenic. The study profiled the T cell repertoires of 500 to 800 subjects by immunosequencing and related them to cytomegalovirus serostatus. A later analysis re-examined previously published TCR beta repertoires from just over 650 donors and added high-resolution HLA genotyping to investigate patterns of TCR occurrence. In a later genetic analysis, genome-wide SNP genotypes for about three fifths of the roughly 670 donors were used, and that subset was treated as a discovery cohort. Of the roughly 400 genotyped donors, roughly 76% were placed in the genetic ancestry cluster associated with self-reported Caucasian donors. Class I and class II HLA loci were covered by the typing at four-digit resolution.

The cohort comprised some 730 healthy bone marrow donors. At the time of sampling, all cohort members were nominally healthy, though unrecorded immune exposures were likely present. The donor was CMV seropositive and belonged to the group of a few hundred seropositive cohort members. Each donor provided a peripheral blood sample, and peripheral blood mononuclear cells were used for TCR beta sequencing. The Qiagen DNeasy Blood Extraction Kit was used to extract genomic DNA from the blood cell samples. From its cysteine to its phenylalanine, the CDR3 spans 15 amino acids. The DNA shown is the 45-base CDR3, in frame from base 1. The germline V gene specifies ENHRY as CDR1 and SYGVKD as CDR2. V has 3 bases trimmed and J has 2 bases trimmed; junction bases matching no gene number 3. Summary of the overall study and its limitations: The authors suggested that the approach could potentially be generalized to other disease states and immunological phenotypes. The study listed around 160 TCR beta chains as associated with cytomegalovirus. A few of the identified cytomegalovirus-associated TCR beta chains were confirmed in vitro to be specific for cytomegalovirus antigens. Some 15 rarely observed V segments, including chromosome 9 orphons, were excluded from the earlier analysis of approximately 600 of the donors because counts were too low. A later genetic analysis reported fewer N-insertions in productive TCRs among donors in an Asian-associated ancestry cluster than the roughly 650-donor mean. An earlier analysis of approximately 540 of the donors showed that most TCR beta V segments appeared in productive rearrangements either about 87% or about 30% of the time, which broadly matched IMGT annotations. Compared with equally common non-associated chains, HLA-associated TCR beta chains in a later analysis were more clonally expanded and had lower generation probabilities. In a later analysis, several top co-occurrence clusters were reported to appear linked to parvovirus B19, influenza, CMV and Epstein-Barr virus. V-gene and J-gene trimming of TCR beta chains was associated with a missense DCLRE1C variant in a later genetic analysis, and the association was replicated in an independent cohort. In a later analysis, TCR association rates were found to vary across HLA loci, with the most associated TCRs seen for DRB1 alleles and the fewest for HLA-C alleles. Presence/absence analyses assumed roughly uniform sequencing depth across donors, an assumption that may not hold. A later analysis found that most CMV-associated TCR beta chains appeared HLA-restricted, with HLA associations seemingly driven largely by CMV exposure. A further reported finding was that TCR beta sequences accurately predicted the HLA-A and HLA-B alleles for most subjects in the first cohort. The classifier was reported to diagnose cytomegalovirus status with high specificity and sensitivity in both the original cohort and the validation cohort. Correlated functional status among segregating V segments might reflect linkage disequilibrium, but an unknown experimental factor could not be ruled out. A later analysis associated 16,951 TCR beta sequences with specific HLA alleles at a false discovery rate of 0.05. The cohort was sequenced for TCR beta chains only, and without alpha or paired-chain data the features that could be detected were limited. Because HLA typing was missing for some donors at each locus, association tests included only the typed subset. While some public TCRs were present in many individuals, most TCR sequences turned up only very rarely across donors. A cluster of highly shared sequence variants was judged likely to represent a technical artifact of the sequencing pipeline. Some IMGT-functional V segments, including TRBV6-2 and TRBV6-3, could not be distinguished by the 87-base-pair reads and were therefore excluded. For the cohort, immune exposure information was limited to CMV serostatus. When HLA alleles, especially DR and DQ, strongly co-occurred, TCR associations were difficult to assign to individual alleles.

A remark on this clone: No cognate antigen has been identified for it. No base quality values were provided; no much bigger clone lies one nucleotide off.

Libraries were made using the immunoSEQ multiplex PCR assay. For the multiplex PCR, a mixture combining 60 forward primers for TCR Vbeta segments and 13 reverse primers for TCR Jbeta segments was used. The CDR3 region of rearranged TCR beta genes was amplified from genomic DNA by a multiplex PCR assay. The amplified TCR beta libraries were sequenced on the Illumina HiSeq System as 87-base-pair reads. On the study's bioinformatics: A later analysis counted 75 million to 100 million unique TCR beta chains across the 650 to 800 repertoires, and some 11 million of these chains were shared by at least two donors. Raw reads were error-corrected and collapsed into unique sequences with a nearest-neighbor algorithm that merged closely related sequences to remove PCR and sequencing errors. V, D and J gene segments were assigned by aligning CDR3 sequences to IMGT reference sequences. For a sequence to be retained, a match of at least six nucleotides was required to both a V gene segment and a J gene segment. Rearrangements were called productive when the CDR3 lacked stop codons and stayed in frame with V and J; all others were non-productive. Following IMGT convention, CDR3 was defined as the stretch from the second conserved V-encoded cysteine to the conserved J-encoded phenylalanine. In an earlier analysis of just under 600 of the donors, sequences lacking an unambiguous match to a single V gene segment were excluded. In an earlier analysis of a few hundred of the donors, a V segment was called functional when productive rearrangements were above 56.7%, and segregating when the standard deviation between donors exceeded 5%. A statistical classification framework was built to diagnose cytomegalovirus status from the catalog of TCR beta chain sequences. A later analysis assigned V and J genes by comparing TCR nucleotide sequences with IMGT/GENE-DB human TR gene sequences. Using the TCRdist pipeline, a later analysis assigned CDR3 sequences along with most-parsimonious VDJ recombination scenarios. In a later analysis, each TCR beta chain was defined by its CDR3 amino acid sequence together with its V-gene family, and reads without a unique V-gene family were excluded. A later analysis removed 592 highly shared, low-generation-probability nucleotide sequences to deal with suspected cross-contamination and a sequencing artifact. A later analysis calculated a clonal expansion index for each public chain from normalized within-repertoire ranks of inferred template counts. In a later analysis, generation probabilities were computed using a VDJ recombination model fitted to out-of-frame rearrangements, and the results were checked against IGoR. A later analysis scored TCR-TCR, TCR-HLA and TCR-CMV co-occurrence with hypergeometric tests, applying a repertoire-size bias correction to TCR pairs. To estimate false discovery rates, a later analysis permuted the HLA or CMV assignments 20 times. A later analysis grouped co-occurring TCRs with DBSCAN, adding TCRdist sequence similarity when clustering within HLA-allele-positive subsets. For co-occurrence clustering, repertoires with fewer than 30,000 or more than 120,000 public chains were excluded, along with five repertoires with anomalous nucleotide sharing. The source is immuneACCESS, and TCRdb retained only in-frame sequences with V and J called. Part of the clones is not carried over; for the studies checked, unresolved V genes explain less than half of this, and the remainder is unexplained. From that table come the V and J calls and clone size; the DNA was used to work out D and trimming. The sample has about 160,000 clones on record, around 79% of them singletons. The top ten clonotypes cover around 0.96% of the sample.

Sequences were obtained from PBMCs. This TCR derives from a woman in her fifties or sixties in good health and CMV-seropositive. Recombination linked TRBV10-3 to TRBJ2-7; 11 central bases correspond to TRBD1. The bases are TGTGCCATCAGTGAACAGGGACAGGGGGCCTACGAGCAGTACTTC. It is translated as CAISEQGQGAYEQYF.